These T cell receptor beta chains were read from a single sample in a study of graft-versus-host responses after intestinal transplantation. Their antigens remain unidentified. Assay: immunoSEQ multiplex PCR; the TCRdb copy retains only in-frame clones and omits some. The sample yields some 96,000 clones, over 75% seen once. The source was unstimulated CD4+ T cells sorted from spleen or lymph node cells, collected before transplant. The source is a human donor who was the organ donor for an intestinal transplant. Both conserved end residues are part of each CDR3. A D gene is named only where the DNA matches it firmly.

v_call	j_call	d_call	cdr3_nt	cdr3_aa
TRBV5-1	TRBJ2-2	NA	TGCGCCAGCAGCACAGACAGGGGGGAGCTGTTTTTT	CASSTDRGELFF
TRBV28	TRBJ2-5	NA	TGTGCCAGCGTTGGGGTACCGCCTCTAGGAAGGGAGACCCAGTACTTC	CASVGVPPLGRETQYF
TRBV5-5	TRBJ2-7	NA	TGTGCCAGCAGCCCGCCCGGGGCGGCGTCCTACGAGCAGTACTTC	CASSPPGAASYEQYF
TRBV7-7	TRBJ2-5	TRBD1	TGTGCCAGCAGCCGGGACAGGGGGAAAGAGACCCAGTACTTC	CASSRDRGKETQYF
TRBV18	TRBJ2-5	TRBD2	TGTGCCAGCTCACCAGGGGGACTAGGAGAGGAGACCCAGTACTTC	CASSPGGLGEETQYF
TRBV15	TRBJ2-3	TRBD1	TGTGCCACCAGCAGAGGTAGACAGGGGAGTACAGATACGCAGTATTTT	CATSRGRQGSTDTQYF
TRBV28	TRBJ2-7	NA	TGTGCCAGCAGTACCCAAGGGATCTACGAGCAGTACTTC	CASSTQGIYEQYF
TRBV6-1	TRBJ2-4	NA	TGTGCCAGCAGGGGACCGTTCGTATACTTC	CASRGPFVYF
TRBV30	TRBJ1-6	NA	TGTGCCTGGACCGTGAGCTCCTATAATTCACCCCTCCACTTT	CAWTVSSYNSPLHF
TRBV28	TRBJ1-6	NA	TGTGCCAGCAGTTCAACGGGGACCCACCGCACACCCCTCCACTTT	CASSSTGTHRTPLHF
TRBV6-1	TRBJ1-1	NA	TGTGCCAGCAGTCGGACAGTGAACACTGAAGCTTTCTTT	CASSRTVNTEAFF